Each of the 25 T cell receptor beta chains below was sequenced from the same sample in a study of T cells in Graves' hyperthyroidism and ophthalmopathy. TCR beta CDR3 region amplification was performed from RNA transcripts. The HTBI primer set was used in a first-round RT-PCR of the TCR CDR3. In TCRdb, the multiplex PCR reads were re-called with MiXCR into one record per CDR3 protein. The sample comprises some 620,000 distinct CDR3 sequences, under 20% of which are singletons, and 3.8% rests with the top ten. Material for sequencing was blood. The receptors here all came from a woman in her 30s with Graves' hyperthyroidism.

The gene calls are TRBV27 and TRBJ2-7; 11 bases line up with TRBD2. V lost 4 bases, J lost 0 bases, and 11 bases stayed unmatched. The CDR3 consists of 18 residues. The germline V gene has CDR1 MNHEY and CDR2 SMNVEV (reference sequence). This CDR3 reads CASSSPGLAEGSSYEQYF. The CDR3 nucleotides read TGTGCCAGCAGTTCCCCGGGACTAGCGGAAGGATCCTCCTACGAGCAGTACTTC.

This clonotype was detected only a few times. The V call is TRBV4-1, the J call TRBJ2-2; weak D call: TRBD2 (6 bases). From germline, CDR1 is MGHRA and CDR2 YSYEKL. Trimming shortened V by 1 base and J by 4 bases, and 7 bases separated the two germline ends. The CDR3 consists of 14 residues. CDR3 in amino acids: CASSQVGGTGELFF. The CDR3 DNA reads TGCGCCAGCAGCCAAGTGGGAGGCACCGGGGAGCTGTTTTTT.

Regarding this clonotype: A read error may account for a junction end that differs from germline. V and J are TRBV2 and TRBJ2-1; a weak D match, TRBD1 (6 bases). Germline CDR1 SNHLY, CDR2 FYNNEI. The CDR3 has 14 amino acids. The chain's CDR3 is CASSDARGYSEQFF. Written as DNA, the CDR3 is TGTGCCAGCAGTGATGCCAGGGGATACAGTGAGCAGTTCTTC.

This clonotype came up many times. The chain employs TRBV24-1 and TRBJ2-3; the D gene is possibly TRBD1 (6 bases). Germline CDR1 reads KGHDR; CDR2 reads SFDVKD. The CDR3 runs to 15 residues. Trimming left V 5 bases short and J 3 bases short, with 14 bases between. The CDR3 here is CATSASHRVTDTQYF. DNA for the CDR3: TGTGCCACCAGTGCCTCCCACAGGGTAACAGATACGCAGTATTTT.

V and J are TRBV5-4 and TRBJ2-6, with D unclear. V was shortened by 3 bases and J by 2 bases, with 12 bases between the two germline ends. This CDR3 is built from 16 residues. CDR1 and CDR2 from the germline V gene are SGHNT and YYREEE (reference sequence). The CDR3 sequence: CASSSTFGAGANVLTF. The DNA for the CDR3 is TGTGCCAGCAGCTCGACCTTTGGGGCTGGGGCCAACGTCCTGACTTTC.

The CDR3 DNA reads as TGTGCCAGCAGCTTCCCGCGACGGCAAGAGACCCAGTACTTC. Protein product: CASSFPRRQETQYF. The chain uses TRBV7-8 and TRBJ2-5; no reliable D call. CDR1 SGHVS and CDR2 FQNEAQ come from the germline V gene. Trimming left V 3 bases short and J 2 bases short, with 10 bases between. The CDR3 extends over 14 amino acids.

V is TRBV27 and J is TRBJ2-5; D is uncertain. Trimming removed 7 bases from V and 5 bases from J, with 23 bases in between. The CDR3 covers 16 residues. CDR1 and CDR2 (germline): MNHEY, SMNVEV (reference sequence). The CDR3 protein is CASTRERAYLEETQYF. The CDR3 coding sequence is TGTGCCAGCACGAGAGAACGCGCTTACCTCGAGGAGACCCAGTACTTC.

The chain links TRBV20-1 to TRBJ1-6; tentatively, D is TRBD1 (5 bases). CDR1 and CDR2 from the germline V gene are DFQATT and SNEGSKA (reference sequence). Trimming left V 7 bases short and J 0 bases short, with 22 bases between. The CDR3 contains 18 residues. The DNA of the CDR3 is TGCAGTGTACCCAGGGACCGATCTTTCAGCTCCTATAATTCACCCCTCCACTTT. Its protein product is CSVPRDRSFSSYNSPLHF.

This clonotype was detected many times. The J gene is TRBJ1-5, the V gene TRBV19; 8 nucleotides align to TRBD1. Germline assignment: CDR1 LNHDA and CDR2 SQIVND (reference sequence). This CDR3 spans 13 amino acids. V lost 8 bases and J lost 7; bases outside the gene matches: 7. CDR3 sequence (DNA): TGTGCCAGTTCGACAGGGGTAGGGCAGCCCCAGCATTTT. Translating gives CASSTGVGQPQHF.

The chain uses TRBV4-1 and TRBJ1-2; 7 nucleotides line up with TRBD1. V gave up 1 base and J gave up 2 bases; unmatched junction bases: 7. Per the germline V gene, CDR1 is MGHRA and CDR2 is YSYEKL. The CDR3 runs to 16 residues. The CDR3 nucleotides are TGCGCCAGCAGCCAAGCTAGAAACAGGGGAAACTATGGCTACACCTTC. Residues: CASSQARNRGNYGYTF.

This clonotype occurred many times. The chain combines TRBV18 with TRBJ2-1; the D call may be TRBD1 or TRBD2 (5 bases each). The CDR3 length is 14 residues. CDR1 KGHSH and CDR2 LQKENI come from the germline V gene. The V and J ends lost 6 bases and 5 bases respectively, with 14 bases between them. CDR3 sequence reads: CASSPPPGHNEQFF. The CDR3 DNA is TGTGCCAGCTCGCCCCCCCCGGGGCACAATGAGCAGTTCTTC.

The V gene is TRBV6-1, the J gene TRBJ2-3; 10 nucleotides align to TRBD2. This CDR3 is built from 16 residues. Germline CDR1 is MNHNS and CDR2 is SASEGT. Unmatched junction bases numbered 6, after V lost 3 bases and J lost 3 bases. CDR3 nucleotide sequence: TGTGCCAGCAGTGATAGCGGGAGGTCGTCGACAGATACGCAGTATTTT. Amino acid sequence: CASSDSGRSSTDTQYF.

The chain has TRBV20-1 and TRBJ1-5; 11 bases agree with TRBD1. Germline CDR1 is DFQATT and CDR2 is SNEGSKA (reference sequence). V was pared by 5 bases and J by 4 bases, with 10 bases of the junction left unmatched. There are 16 residues in the CDR3. The CDR3 nucleotides read TGCAGTGCTGGGGGGGACAGGGGGATAGAAAATCAGCCCCAGCATTTT. Its protein is CSAGGDRGIENQPQHF.

At least ten counts were recorded for this clonotype. V and J are TRBV2 and TRBJ1-2; no definite D call. This CDR3 region has 14 residues. V was shortened by 11 bases and J by 1 base, with 17 bases between the two germline ends. CDR1 is SNHLY, CDR2 FYNNEI, per germline. In DNA form, the CDR3 reads TGTGCCTCGTTCGTCGGAAGGAATAACTATGGCTACACCTTC. Translation: CASFVGRNNYGYTF.

This clonotype was recorded a few times. A much more abundant neighbour one base away suggests this may be a read error. The gene calls are TRBV20-1 and TRBJ2-2, with D tentatively TRBD1 (7 bases). The CDR3 runs to 16 residues. The germline V gene encodes CDR1 DFQATT and CDR2 SNEGSKA (reference sequence). CDR3 coding DNA: TGCAGTGCTAGAGATCGGTCGACAGGGAATGACGGGGGGCTGTTTTTT. It is translated as CSARDRSTGNDGGLFF.

This clonotype was recorded many times. The chain recombines TRBV12-3 or TRBV12-4 with TRBJ2-1; 10 bases align to TRBD2. CDR3 length: 15 residues. Trimming removed 5 bases from V and 4 bases from J; junction bases left unmatched: 5. CDR3: CASSNSGRGYNEQFF. The CDR3 DNA sequence: TGTGCCAGCAGTAACAGCGGGAGGGGTTACAATGAGCAGTTCTTC.

In the case of this clonotype: With a much larger clone just one base away, this may be a read error. V is TRBV19 and J is TRBJ2-1; TRBD2 agrees at 8 bases. The CDR3 totals 15 residues. Germline values: CDR1 LNHDA, CDR2 SQIVND (reference sequence). V shed 7 bases, J shed 0 bases, and the junction held 5 bases outside the gene matches. CDR3 loop: CASMSGGSSYNEQFF. In nucleotides, the CDR3 is TGTGCCAGTATGTCGGGAGGGAGCTCCTACAATGAGCAGTTCTTC.

This clonotype was detected many times. The genes are TRBV7-9 and TRBJ2-3, with a tentative D call TRBD1 (5 bases). Germline V gene data show CDR1 as SEHNR and CDR2 as FQNEAQ (reference sequence). V gave up 5 bases and J gave up 2 bases, with 17 bases separating them. This CDR3 has 16 residues. The CDR3 spells CASSPRQGSHTDTQYF. In DNA form, the CDR3 reads TGTGCCAGCAGCCCCCGCCAGGGTTCACACACAGATACGCAGTATTTT.

This clonotype was recorded a few times. The DNA for the CDR3 is TGTGCCAGCAGCGAATACGGGTCCTCTGGAAGCAATCAGCCCCAGCATTTT. Protein: CASSEYGSSGSNQPQHF. The V gene is TRBV7-9, the J gene TRBJ1-5; D is unclear. Trimming left V 5 bases short and J 1 base short, with 18 bases between. There are 17 residues in the CDR3. Looked up from germline, CDR1 is SEHNR and CDR2 is FQNEAQ (reference sequence).

This clonotype was counted ten times or more. The chain is built from TRBV27 and TRBJ2-3; D is unclear. Germline assignment: CDR1 MNHEY and CDR2 SMNVEV (reference sequence). The CDR3 totals 14 residues. V was cut by 4 bases and J by 4 bases, with 12 bases left in between. The CDR3: CASSWGSGPDTQYF. CDR3 sequence (DNA): TGTGCCAGCAGTTGGGGATCAGGCCCAGATACGCAGTATTTT.

The chain links TRBV20-1 to TRBJ1-6; D is possibly TRBD1 (5 bases). V lost 1 base, J lost 7 bases, and 14 bases lay in between. The CDR3 loop spans 15 amino acids. Germline V gives CDR1 DFQATT, CDR2 SNEGSKA (reference sequence). CDR3 nucleotides: TGCAGTGCTAGAGGGGGGGGACGGGGGAATTCACCCCTCCACTTT. Translated, it gives CSARGGGRGNSPLHF.

The sample holds many counts of this clonotype. The chain links TRBV3-1 to TRBJ1-3; D may be TRBD1 (5 bases). This CDR3 has 16 residues. Germline CDR1 is LGHDT and CDR2 is YNNKEL (reference sequence). Trimming shortened V by 0 bases and J by 7 bases, and 16 bases separated the two germline ends. DNA for the CDR3: TGTGCCAGCAGCCAAGATAGAGGAGGGGTTCTGAACACCATATATTTT. This encodes CASSQDRGGVLNTIYF.

This clonotype was found many times. This chain links TRBV27 with TRBJ1-6, with 7 bases lining up with TRBD1. Germline V lookup: CDR1 MNHEY, CDR2 SMNVEV (reference sequence). CDR3 length: 16 amino acids. Trimming cost V 7 bases and J 10 bases; bases outside gene matches: 16. The CDR3 DNA is TGTGCCAGCACCCTCCCTCGGGACAGTCAAGGGTCACCCCTCCACTTT. It specifies CASTLPRDSQGSPLHF.

There are many counts of this clonotype. The rearrangement joins TRBV7-2 to TRBJ2-3, with D hard to call. The V end was cut by 5 bases, the J end by 3 bases, with 15 bases between. Germline V gene sequence: CDR1 SGHTA, CDR2 FQGNSA. The CDR3 covers 15 residues. The CDR3 protein is CASSLAGVVTDTQYF. CDR3 DNA: TGTGCCAGCAGCCTCGCCGGTGTGGTGACAGATACGCAGTATTTT.

This clonotype was seen a handful of times. V gene TRBV27 combines with J gene TRBJ2-3; 7 bases are a match to TRBD1. V was pared by 10 bases and J by 0 bases, with 7 bases of the junction left unmatched. Per germline, CDR1 MNHEY and CDR2 SMNVEV (reference sequence). The CDR3 spans 14 residues. Here the CDR3 reads CATSKTGSTDTQYF. The CDR3 coding sequence is TGTGCCACCTCGAAGACAGGGAGCACAGATACGCAGTATTTT.